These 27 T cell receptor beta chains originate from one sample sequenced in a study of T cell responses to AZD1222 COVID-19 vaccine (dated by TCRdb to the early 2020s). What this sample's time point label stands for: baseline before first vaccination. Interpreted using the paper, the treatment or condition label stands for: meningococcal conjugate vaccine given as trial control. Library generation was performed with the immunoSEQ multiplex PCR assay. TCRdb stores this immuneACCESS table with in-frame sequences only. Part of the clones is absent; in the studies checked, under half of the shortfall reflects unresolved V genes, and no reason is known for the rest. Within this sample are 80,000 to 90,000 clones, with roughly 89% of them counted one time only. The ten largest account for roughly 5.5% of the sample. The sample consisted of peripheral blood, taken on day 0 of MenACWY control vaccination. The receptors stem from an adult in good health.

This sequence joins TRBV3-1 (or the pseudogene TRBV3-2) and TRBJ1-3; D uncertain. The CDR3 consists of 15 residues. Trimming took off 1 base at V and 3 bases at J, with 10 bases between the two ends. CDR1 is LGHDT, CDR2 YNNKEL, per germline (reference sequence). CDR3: CASSQVGGIGNTIYF. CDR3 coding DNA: TGTGCCAGCAGCCAAGTAGGAGGGATTGGAAACACCATATATTTT.

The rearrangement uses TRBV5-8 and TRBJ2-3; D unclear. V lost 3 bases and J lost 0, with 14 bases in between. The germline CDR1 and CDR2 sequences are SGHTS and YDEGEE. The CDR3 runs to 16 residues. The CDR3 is CASSSRSGTSTDTQYF. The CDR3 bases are TGTGCCAGCAGCTCCCGCTCTGGAACTAGCACAGATACGCAGTATTTT.

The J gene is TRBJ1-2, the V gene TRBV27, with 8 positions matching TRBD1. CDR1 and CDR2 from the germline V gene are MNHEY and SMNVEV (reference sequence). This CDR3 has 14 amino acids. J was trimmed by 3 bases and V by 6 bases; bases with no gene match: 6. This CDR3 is CASRRQGNDYGYTF. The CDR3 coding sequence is TGTGCCAGCAGAAGACAGGGGAACGACTATGGCTACACCTTC.

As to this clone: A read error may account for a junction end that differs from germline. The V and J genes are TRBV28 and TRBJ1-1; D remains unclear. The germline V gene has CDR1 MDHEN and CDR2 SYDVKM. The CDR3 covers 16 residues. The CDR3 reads CASSLWAVTMNSEAFF. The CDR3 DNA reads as TGTGCCAGCAGTTTATGGGCAGTGACAATGAACAGTGAAGCTTTCTTT.

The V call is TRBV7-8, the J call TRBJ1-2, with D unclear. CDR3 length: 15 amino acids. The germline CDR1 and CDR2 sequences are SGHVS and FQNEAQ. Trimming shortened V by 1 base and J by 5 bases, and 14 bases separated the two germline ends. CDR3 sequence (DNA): TGTGCCAGCAGCTTAGATGGCCATCTCTCGTATGGCTACACCTTC. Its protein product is CASSLDGHLSYGYTF. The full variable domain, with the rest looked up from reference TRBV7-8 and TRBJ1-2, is GAGVSQSPRYKVAKRGQDVALRCDPISGHVSLFWYQQALGQGPEFLTYFQNEAQLDKSGLPSDRFFAERPEGSVSTLKIQRTQQEDSAVYLCASSLDGHLSYGYTFGSGTRLTVV.

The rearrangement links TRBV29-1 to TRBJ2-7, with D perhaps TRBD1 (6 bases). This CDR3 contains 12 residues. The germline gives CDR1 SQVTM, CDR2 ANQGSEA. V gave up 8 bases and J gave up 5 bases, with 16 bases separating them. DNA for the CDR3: TGCAGCTATTCGCCAGGGGTCCACGAGCAGTACTTC. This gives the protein CSYSPGVHEQYF.

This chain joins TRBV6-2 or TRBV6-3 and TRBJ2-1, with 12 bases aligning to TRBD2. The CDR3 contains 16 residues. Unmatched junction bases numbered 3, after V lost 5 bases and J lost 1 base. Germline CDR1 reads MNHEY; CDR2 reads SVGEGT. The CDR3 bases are TGTGCCAGCAGTCCCCTAGCGGGGGGGTCCTACAATGAGCAGTTCTTC. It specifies CASSPLAGGSYNEQFF.

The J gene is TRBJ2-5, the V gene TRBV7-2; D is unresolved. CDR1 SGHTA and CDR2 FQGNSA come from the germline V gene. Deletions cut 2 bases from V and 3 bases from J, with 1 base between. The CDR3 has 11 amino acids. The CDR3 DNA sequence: TGTGCCAGCAGCTTAAAAGAGACCCAGTACTTC. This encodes CASSLKETQYF.

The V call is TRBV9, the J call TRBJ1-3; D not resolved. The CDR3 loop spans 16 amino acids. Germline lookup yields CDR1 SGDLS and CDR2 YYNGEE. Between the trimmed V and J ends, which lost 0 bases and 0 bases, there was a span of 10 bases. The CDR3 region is CASSVAIGDSGNTIYF. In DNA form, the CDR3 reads TGTGCCAGCAGCGTAGCTATCGGAGACTCTGGAAACACCATATATTTT.

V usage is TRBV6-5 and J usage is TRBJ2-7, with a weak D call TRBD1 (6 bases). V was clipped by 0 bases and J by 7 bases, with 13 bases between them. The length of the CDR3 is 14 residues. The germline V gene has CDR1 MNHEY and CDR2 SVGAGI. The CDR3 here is CASSYSVGRGEQYF. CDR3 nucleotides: TGTGCCAGCAGTTACTCGGTCGGAAGGGGGGAGCAGTACTTC.

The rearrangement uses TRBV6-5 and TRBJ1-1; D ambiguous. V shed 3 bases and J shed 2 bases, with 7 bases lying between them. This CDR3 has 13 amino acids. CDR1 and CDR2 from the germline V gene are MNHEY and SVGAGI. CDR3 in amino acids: CASSYRSNTEAFF. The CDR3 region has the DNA TGTGCCAGCAGTTATAGGAGTAACACTGAAGCTTTCTTT.

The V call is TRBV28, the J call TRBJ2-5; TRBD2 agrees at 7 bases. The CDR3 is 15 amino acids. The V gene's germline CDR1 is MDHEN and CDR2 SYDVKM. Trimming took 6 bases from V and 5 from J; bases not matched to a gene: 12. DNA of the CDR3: TGTGCCAGCAGCCCCTTGGGGGGGATTGGCGAGACCCAGTACTTC. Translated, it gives CASSPLGGIGETQYF.

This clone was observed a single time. The DNA for the CDR3 is TGTGCCAGCTCATTCCGGACAGACAGCACAGATACGCAGTATTTT. Its translation: CASSFRTDSTDTQYF. The chain employs TRBV18 and TRBJ2-3, with D maybe TRBD1 (6 bases). Trimming shortened V by 5 bases and J by 0 bases, and 12 bases separated the two germline ends. Germline V lookup: CDR1 KGHSH, CDR2 LQKENI. This CDR3 has 15 amino acids.

The CDR3 region is CASSPVADSYEQYF. Written as DNA, the CDR3 is TGTGCCAGCAGCCCAGTAGCGGACTCCTACGAGCAGTACTTC. The chain carries TRBV7-2 and TRBJ2-7; D is possibly TRBD2 (6 bases). The CDR3 extends over 14 amino acids. CDR1 and CDR2 (germline): SGHTA, FQGNSA. Trimming pared 5 bases from V and 0 bases from J, leaving 11 bases between.

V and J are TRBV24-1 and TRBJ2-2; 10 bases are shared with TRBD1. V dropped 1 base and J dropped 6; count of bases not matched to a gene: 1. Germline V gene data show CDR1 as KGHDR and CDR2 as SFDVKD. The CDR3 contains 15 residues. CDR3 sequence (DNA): TGTGCCACCAGTGATTTTGGACAGGGGGCCGGGGAGCTGTTTTTT. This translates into CATSDFGQGAGELFF.

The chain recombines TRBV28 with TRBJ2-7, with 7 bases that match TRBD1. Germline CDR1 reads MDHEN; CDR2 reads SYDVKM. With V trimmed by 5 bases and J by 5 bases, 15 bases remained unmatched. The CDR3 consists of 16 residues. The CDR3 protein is CASSPSTGAVGDEQYF. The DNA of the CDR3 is TGTGCCAGCAGTCCCTCAACAGGGGCGGTAGGCGACGAGCAGTACTTC.

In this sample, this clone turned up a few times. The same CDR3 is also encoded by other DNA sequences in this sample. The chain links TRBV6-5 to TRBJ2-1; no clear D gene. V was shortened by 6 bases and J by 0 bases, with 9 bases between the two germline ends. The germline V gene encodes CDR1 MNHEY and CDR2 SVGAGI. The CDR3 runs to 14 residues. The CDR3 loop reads CASSLSGSYNEQFF. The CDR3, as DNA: TGTGCCAGCAGCCTTTCGGGCTCCTACAATGAGCAGTTCTTC.

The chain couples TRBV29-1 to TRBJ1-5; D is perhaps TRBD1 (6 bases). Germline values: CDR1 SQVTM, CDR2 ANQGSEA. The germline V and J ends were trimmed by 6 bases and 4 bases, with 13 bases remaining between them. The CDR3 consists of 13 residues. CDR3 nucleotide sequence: TGCAGCGTAAGGGGGGTGGGGAATCAGCCCCAGCATTTT. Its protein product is CSVRGVGNQPQHF.

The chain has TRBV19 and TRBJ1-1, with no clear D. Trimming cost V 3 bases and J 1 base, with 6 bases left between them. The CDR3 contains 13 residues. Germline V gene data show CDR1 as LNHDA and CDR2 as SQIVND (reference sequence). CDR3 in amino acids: CASSIFQNTEAFF. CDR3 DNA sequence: TGTGCCAGTAGTATTTTTCAGAACACTGAAGCTTTCTTT.

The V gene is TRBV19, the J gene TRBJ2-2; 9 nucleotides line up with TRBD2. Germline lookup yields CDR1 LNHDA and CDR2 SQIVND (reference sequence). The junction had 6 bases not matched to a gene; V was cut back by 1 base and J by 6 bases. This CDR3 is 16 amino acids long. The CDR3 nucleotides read TGTGCCAGTAGTATAGTGGCGGGAGGGCCCTCCGGGGAGCTGTTTTTT. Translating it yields CASSIVAGGPSGELFF. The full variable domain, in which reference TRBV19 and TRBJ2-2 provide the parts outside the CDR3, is DGGITQSPKYLFRKEGQNVTLSCEQNLNHDAMYWYRQDPGQGLRLIYYSQIVNDFQKGDIAEGYSVSREKKESFPLTVTSAQKNPTAFYLCASSIVAGGPSGELFFGEGSRLTVL.

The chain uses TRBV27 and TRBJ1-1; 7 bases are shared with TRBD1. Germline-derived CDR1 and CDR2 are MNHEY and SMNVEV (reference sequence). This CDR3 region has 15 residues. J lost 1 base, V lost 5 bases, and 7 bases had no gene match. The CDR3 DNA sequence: TGTGCCAGCAGTCCCCAGGGACAGAGGAACACTGAAGCTTTCTTT. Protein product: CASSPQGQRNTEAFF.

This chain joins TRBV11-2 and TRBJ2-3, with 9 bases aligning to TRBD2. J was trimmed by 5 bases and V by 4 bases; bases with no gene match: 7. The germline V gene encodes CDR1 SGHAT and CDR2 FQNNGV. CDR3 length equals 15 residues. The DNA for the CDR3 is TGTGCCAGCAGCTGGGCGGGAGGGGGAGGAGATACGCAGTATTTT. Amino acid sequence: CASSWAGGGGDTQYF.

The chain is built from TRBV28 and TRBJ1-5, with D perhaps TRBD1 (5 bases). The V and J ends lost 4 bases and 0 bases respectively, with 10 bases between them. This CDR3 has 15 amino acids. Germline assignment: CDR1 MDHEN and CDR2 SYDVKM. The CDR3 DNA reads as TGTGCCAGCAGTTCCGACAGATATAGCAATCAGCCCCAGCATTTT. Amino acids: CASSSDRYSNQPQHF. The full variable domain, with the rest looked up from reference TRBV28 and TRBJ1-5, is DVKVTQSSRYLVKRTGEKVFLECVQDMDHENMFWYRQDPGLGLRLIYFSYDVKMKEKGDIPEGYSVSREKKERFSLILESASTNQTSMYLCASSSDRYSNQPQHFGDGTRLSIL.

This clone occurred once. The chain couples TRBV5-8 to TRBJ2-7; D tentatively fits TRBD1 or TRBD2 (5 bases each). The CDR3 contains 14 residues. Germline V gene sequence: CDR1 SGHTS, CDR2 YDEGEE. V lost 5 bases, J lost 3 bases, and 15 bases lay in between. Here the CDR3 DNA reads TGTGCCAGCAGGTACAGTCCTGGGGGCTACGAGCAGTACTTC. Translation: CASRYSPGGYEQYF.

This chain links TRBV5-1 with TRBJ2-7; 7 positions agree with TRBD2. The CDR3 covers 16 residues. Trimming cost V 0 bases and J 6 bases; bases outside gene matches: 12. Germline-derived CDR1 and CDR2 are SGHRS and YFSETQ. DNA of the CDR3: TGCGCCAGCAGCTTGGTTCTAAGCGGGACCTCACGCGAGCAGTACTTC. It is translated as CASSLVLSGTSREQYF.

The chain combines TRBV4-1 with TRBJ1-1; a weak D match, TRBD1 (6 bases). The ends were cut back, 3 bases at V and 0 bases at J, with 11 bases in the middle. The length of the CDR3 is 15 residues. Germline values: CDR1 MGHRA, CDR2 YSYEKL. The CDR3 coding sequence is TGCGCCAGCAGCCAGGGGGCTGGCATGAACACTGAAGCTTTCTTT. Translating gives CASSQGAGMNTEAFF.

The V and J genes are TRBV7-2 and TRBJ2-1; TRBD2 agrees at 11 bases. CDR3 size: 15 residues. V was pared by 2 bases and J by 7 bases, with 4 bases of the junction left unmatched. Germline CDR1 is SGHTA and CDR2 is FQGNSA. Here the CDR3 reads CASSLYASGGNEQFF. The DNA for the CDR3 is TGTGCCAGCAGCTTATATGCTAGCGGGGGGAATGAGCAGTTCTTC.